This entry describes one T cell receptor (beta chain). These data originate in a study of blood T cell repertoires in COVID-19. Study context: The study drew acute and convalescent COVID-19 samples from the United States, Italy and Spain.

Produced via immunoSEQ multiplex PCR; TCRdb's table is partial and in-frame only. The data show about 230,000 clones, about four fifths seen once. The CDR3 contains 15 residues. Germline V gene sequence: CDR1 MNHEY, CDR2 SMNVEV (reference sequence). V was shortened by 6 bases and J by 1 base, with 15 bases between the two germline ends. Input material: peripheral blood. This clonotype was obtained from a woman of 80 years or more with COVID-19, enrolled during active disease. V gene TRBV27 combines with J gene TRBJ1-1; no clear D gene. The CDR3 DNA reads TGTGCCAGCAGACCTCCCACCGGGTGGAACACTGAAGCTTTCTTT. Residues: CASRPPTGWNTEAFF.